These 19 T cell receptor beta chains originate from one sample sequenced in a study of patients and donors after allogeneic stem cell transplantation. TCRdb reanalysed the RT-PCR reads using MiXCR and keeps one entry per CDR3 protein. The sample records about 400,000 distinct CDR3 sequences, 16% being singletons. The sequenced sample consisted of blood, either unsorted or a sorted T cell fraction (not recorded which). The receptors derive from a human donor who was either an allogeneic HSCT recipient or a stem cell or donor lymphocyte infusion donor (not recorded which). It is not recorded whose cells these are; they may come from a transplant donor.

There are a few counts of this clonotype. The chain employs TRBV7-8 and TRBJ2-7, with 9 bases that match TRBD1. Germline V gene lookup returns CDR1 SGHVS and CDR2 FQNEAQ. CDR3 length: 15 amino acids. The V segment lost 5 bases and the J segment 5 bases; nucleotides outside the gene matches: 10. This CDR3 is CASSPGTGTIHEQYF. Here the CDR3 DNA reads TGTGCCAGCAGCCCGGGGACAGGGACGATCCACGAGCAGTACTTC.

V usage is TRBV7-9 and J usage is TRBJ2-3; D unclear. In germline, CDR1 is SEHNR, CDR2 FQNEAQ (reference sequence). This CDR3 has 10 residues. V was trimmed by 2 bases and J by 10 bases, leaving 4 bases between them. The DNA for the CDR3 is TGTGCCAGCAGCTTACAGGCGCAGTATTTT. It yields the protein CASSLQAQYF.

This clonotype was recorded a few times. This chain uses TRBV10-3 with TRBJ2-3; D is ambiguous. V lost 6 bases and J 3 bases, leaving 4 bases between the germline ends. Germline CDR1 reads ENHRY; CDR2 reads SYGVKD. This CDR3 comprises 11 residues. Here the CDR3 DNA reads TGTGCCATCAGGACAACAGATACGCAGTATTTT. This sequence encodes CAIRTTDTQYF.

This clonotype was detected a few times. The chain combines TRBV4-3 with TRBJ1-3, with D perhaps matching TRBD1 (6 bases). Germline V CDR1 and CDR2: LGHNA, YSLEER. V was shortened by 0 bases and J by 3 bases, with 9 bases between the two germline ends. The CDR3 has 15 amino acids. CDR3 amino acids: CASSQEGAIGNTIYF. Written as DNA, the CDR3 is TGCGCCAGCAGCCAAGAGGGGGCGATTGGAAACACCATATATTTT.

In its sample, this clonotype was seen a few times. The CDR3 DNA sequence: TGTGCCAGCAGTTACCAGTCTAGCGGTTCCTACGAGCAGTACTTC. This gives the protein CASSYQSSGSYEQYF. V is TRBV6-5 and J is TRBJ2-7, with 7 bases aligning to TRBD2. Trimming at V came to 2 bases and at J to 1 base, leaving 5 bases not matched to a gene. The CDR3 loop spans 15 amino acids. The germline V gene has CDR1 MNHEY and CDR2 SVGAGI.

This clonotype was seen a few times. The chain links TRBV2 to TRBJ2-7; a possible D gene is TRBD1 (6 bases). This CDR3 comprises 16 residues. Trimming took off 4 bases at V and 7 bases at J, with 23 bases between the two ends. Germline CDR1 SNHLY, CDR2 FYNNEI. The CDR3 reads CASSAEQGTGLREQYF. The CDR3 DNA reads TGTGCCAGCAGTGCTGAACAGGGAACTGGGCTGAGGGAGCAGTACTTC. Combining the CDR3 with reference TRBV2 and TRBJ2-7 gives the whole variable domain EPEVTQTPSHQVTQMGQEVILRCVPISNHLYFYWYRQILGQKVEFLVSFYNNEISEKSEIFDDQFSVERPDGSNFTLKIRSTKLEDSAMYFCASSAEQGTGLREQYFGPGTRLTVT.

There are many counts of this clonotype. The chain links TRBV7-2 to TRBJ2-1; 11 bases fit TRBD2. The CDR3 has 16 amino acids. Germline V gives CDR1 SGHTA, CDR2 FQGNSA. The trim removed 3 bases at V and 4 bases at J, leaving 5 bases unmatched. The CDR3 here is CASSFTGTSGYNEQFF. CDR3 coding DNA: TGTGCCAGCAGCTTCACCGGGACTAGCGGATACAATGAGCAGTTCTTC.

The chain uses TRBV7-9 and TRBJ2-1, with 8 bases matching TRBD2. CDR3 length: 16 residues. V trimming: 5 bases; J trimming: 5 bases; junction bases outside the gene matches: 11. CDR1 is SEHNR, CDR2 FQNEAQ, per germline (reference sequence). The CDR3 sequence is CASSTPGLESDNEQFF. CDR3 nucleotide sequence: TGTGCCAGCAGCACACCGGGACTAGAGTCAGACAATGAGCAGTTCTTC.

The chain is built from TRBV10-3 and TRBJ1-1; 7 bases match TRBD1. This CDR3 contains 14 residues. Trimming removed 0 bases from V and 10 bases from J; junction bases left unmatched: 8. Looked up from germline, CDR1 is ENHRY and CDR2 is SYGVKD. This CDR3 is CAISESVRGPAAFF. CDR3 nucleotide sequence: TGTGCCATCAGTGAGTCGGTTAGGGGGCCGGCAGCTTTCTTT.

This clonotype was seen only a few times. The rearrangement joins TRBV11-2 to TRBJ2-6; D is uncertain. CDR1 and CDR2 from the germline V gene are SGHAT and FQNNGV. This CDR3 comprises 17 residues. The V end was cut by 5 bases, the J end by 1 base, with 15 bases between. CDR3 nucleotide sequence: TGTGCCAGCAGCCCTGAGGCGTGGGGTTCTGGGGCCAACGTCCTGACTTTC. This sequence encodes CASSPEAWGSGANVLTF.

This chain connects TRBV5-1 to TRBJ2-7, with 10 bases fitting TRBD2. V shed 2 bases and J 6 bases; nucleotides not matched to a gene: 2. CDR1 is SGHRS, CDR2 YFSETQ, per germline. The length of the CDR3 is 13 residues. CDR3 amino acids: CASSLSGRVEQYF. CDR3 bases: TGCGCCAGCAGCTTAAGCGGGAGGGTCGAGCAGTACTTC.

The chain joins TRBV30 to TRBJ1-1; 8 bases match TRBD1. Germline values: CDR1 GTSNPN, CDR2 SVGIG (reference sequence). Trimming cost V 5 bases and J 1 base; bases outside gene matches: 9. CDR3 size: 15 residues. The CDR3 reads CAWGGTGAWNTEAFF. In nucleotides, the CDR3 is TGTGCCTGGGGGGGGACAGGAGCTTGGAACACTGAAGCTTTCTTT.

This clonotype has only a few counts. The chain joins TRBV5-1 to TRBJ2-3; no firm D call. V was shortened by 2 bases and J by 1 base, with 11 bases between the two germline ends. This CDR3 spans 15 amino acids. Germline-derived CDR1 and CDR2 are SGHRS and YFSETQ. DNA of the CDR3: TGCGCCAGCAGCTTCGGCGTTTCGGGCACAGATACGCAGTATTTT. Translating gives CASSFGVSGTDTQYF.

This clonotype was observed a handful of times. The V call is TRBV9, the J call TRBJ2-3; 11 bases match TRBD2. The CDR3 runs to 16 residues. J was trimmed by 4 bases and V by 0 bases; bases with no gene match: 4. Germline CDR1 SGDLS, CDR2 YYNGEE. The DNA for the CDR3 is TGTGCCAGCAGCGTAGACCTTAGCGGGAGGGCAGATACGCAGTATTTT. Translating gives CASSVDLSGRADTQYF.

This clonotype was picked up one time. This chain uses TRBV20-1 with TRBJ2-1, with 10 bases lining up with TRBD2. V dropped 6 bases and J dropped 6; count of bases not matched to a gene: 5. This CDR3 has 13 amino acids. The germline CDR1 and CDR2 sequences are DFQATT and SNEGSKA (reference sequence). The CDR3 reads CSAPLAGRNEQFF. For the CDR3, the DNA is TGCAGTGCACCACTAGCGGGACGCAATGAGCAGTTCTTC.

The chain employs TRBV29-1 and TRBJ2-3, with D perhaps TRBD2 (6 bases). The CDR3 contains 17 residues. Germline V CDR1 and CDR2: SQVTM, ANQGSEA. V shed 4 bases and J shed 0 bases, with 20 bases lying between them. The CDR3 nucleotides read TGCAGCGTTGGGCGGGTCCTCGGGAGAACTAGCACAGATACGCAGTATTTT. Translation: CSVGRVLGRTSTDTQYF.

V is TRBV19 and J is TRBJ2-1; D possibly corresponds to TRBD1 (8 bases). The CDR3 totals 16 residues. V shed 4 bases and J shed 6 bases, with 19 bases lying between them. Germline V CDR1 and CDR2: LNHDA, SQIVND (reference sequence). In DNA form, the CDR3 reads TGTGCCAGTAGTAACCGCGGACAGGGAGGGCGCAATGAGCAGTTCTTC. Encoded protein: CASSNRGQGGRNEQFF.

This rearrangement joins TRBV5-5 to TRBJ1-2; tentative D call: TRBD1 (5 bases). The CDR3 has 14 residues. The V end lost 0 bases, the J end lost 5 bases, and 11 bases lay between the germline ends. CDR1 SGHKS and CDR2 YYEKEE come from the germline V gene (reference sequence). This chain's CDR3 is CASSLDGAGYGYTF. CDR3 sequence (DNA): TGTGCCAGCAGCTTGGACGGGGCTGGGTATGGCTACACCTTC.

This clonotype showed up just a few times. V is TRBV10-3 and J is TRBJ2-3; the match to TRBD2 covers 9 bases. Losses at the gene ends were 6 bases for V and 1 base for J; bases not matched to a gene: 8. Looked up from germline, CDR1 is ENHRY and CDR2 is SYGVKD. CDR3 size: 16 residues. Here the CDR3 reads CAISLLSGSGTDTQYF. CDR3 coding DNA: TGTGCCATCAGCTTACTTAGCGGGAGTGGCACAGATACGCAGTATTTT.